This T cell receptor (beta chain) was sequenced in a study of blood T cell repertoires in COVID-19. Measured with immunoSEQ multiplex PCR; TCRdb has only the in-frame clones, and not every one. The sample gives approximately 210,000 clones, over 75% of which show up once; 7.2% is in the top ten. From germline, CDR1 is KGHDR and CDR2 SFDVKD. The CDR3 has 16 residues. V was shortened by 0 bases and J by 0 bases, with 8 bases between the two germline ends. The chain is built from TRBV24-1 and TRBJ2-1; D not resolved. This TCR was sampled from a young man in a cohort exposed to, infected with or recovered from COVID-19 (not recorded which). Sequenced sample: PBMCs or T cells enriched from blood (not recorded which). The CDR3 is CATSDLQESSYNEQFF. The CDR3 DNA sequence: TGTGCCACCAGTGATTTGCAAGAGAGCTCCTACAATGAGCAGTTCTTC.